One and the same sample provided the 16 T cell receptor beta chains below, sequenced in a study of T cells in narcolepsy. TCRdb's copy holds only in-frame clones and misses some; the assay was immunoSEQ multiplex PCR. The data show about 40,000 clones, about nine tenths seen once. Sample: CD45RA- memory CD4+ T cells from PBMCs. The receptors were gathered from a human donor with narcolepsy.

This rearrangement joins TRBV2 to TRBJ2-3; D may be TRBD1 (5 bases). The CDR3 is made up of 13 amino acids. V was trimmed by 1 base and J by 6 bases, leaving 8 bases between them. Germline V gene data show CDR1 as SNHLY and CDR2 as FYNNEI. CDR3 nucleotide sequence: TGTGCCAGCAGTGAAGGCAGGGCCGATACGCAGTATTTT. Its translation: CASSEGRADTQYF.

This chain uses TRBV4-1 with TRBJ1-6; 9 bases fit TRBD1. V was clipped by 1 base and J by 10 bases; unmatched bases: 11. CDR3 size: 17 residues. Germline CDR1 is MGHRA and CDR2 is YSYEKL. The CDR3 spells CASSQVIQGAMGSPLHF. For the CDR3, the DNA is TGCGCCAGCAGCCAAGTGATACAGGGGGCAATGGGGTCACCCCTCCACTTT.

For the CDR3, the DNA is TGTGCCAGCAGGGGATGGTACGAGCAGTACTTC. Translating it yields CASRGWYEQYF. The rearrangement uses TRBV28 and TRBJ2-7, with unresolved D. Germline CDR1 reads MDHEN; CDR2 reads SYDVKM. V dropped 6 bases and J dropped 4 bases, with 7 bases sitting between them. This CDR3 spans 11 amino acids.

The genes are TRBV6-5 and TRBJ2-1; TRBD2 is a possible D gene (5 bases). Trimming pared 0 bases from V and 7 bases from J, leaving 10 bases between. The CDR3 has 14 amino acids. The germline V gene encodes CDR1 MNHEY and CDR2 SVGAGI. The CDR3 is CASSYSLASNEQFF. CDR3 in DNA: TGTGCCAGCAGTTACTCTCTAGCTAGTAATGAGCAGTTCTTC.

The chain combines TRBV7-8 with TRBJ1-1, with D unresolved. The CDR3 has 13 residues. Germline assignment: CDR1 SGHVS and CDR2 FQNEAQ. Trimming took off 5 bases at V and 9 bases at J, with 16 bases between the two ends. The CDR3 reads CASSLGLLTQAFF. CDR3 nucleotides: TGTGCCAGCAGCCTAGGGCTCCTAACCCAAGCTTTCTTT. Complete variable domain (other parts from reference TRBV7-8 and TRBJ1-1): GAGVSQSPRYKVAKRGQDVALRCDPISGHVSLFWYQQALGQGPEFLTYFQNEAQLDKSGLPSDRFFAERPEGSVSTLKIQRTQQEDSAVYLCASSLGLLTQAFFGQGTRLTVV.

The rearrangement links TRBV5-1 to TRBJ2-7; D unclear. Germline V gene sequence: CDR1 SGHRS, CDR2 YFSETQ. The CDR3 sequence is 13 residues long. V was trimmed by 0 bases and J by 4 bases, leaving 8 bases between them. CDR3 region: CASSLEGRYEQYF. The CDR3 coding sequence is TGCGCCAGCAGCTTGGAAGGGCGGTACGAGCAGTACTTC.

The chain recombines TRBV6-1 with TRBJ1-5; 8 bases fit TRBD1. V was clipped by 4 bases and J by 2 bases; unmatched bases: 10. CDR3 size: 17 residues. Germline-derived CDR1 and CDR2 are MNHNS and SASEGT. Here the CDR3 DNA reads TGTGCCAGCAGTGTAGGGGTTCTGGACAGGGGCAATCAGCCCCAGCATTTT. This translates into CASSVGVLDRGNQPQHF.

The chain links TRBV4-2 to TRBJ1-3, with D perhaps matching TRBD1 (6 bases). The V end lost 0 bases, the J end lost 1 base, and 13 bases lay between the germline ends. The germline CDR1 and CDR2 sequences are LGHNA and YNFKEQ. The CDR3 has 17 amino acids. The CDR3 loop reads CASSQERGAGSGNTIYF. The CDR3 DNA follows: TGTGCCAGCAGCCAAGAGAGGGGGGCGGGTTCTGGAAACACCATATATTTT.

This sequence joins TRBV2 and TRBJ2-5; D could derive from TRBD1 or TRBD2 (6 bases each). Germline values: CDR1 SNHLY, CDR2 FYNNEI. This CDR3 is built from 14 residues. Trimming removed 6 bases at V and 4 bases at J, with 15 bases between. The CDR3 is CASRGGLGGETQYF. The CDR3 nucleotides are TGTGCCAGCAGAGGGGGACTGGGAGGAGAGACCCAGTACTTC. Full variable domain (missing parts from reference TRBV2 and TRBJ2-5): EPEVTQTPSHQVTQMGQEVILRCVPISNHLYFYWYRQILGQKVEFLVSFYNNEISEKSEIFDDQFSVERPDGSNFTLKIRSTKLEDSAMYFCASRGGLGGETQYFGPGTRLLVL.

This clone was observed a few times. The CDR3 coding sequence is TGTGCCAGCAGCTTAGTCTCGGGGAATAATGAAAAACTGTTTTTT. This translates into CASSLVSGNNEKLFF. This chain links TRBV7-6 with TRBJ1-4; no clear D. The germline gives CDR1 SGHVS, CDR2 FNYEAQ. The CDR3 contains 15 residues. V was shortened by 1 base and J by 4 bases, with 10 bases between the two germline ends.

CDR3 sequence reads: CASSSLAGVPYEQYF. The CDR3 nucleotides read TGTGCCAGCAGTTCGCTAGCGGGGGTCCCCTACGAGCAGTACTTC. This chain joins TRBV28 and TRBJ2-7; 10 bases fit TRBD2. With V trimmed by 4 bases and J by 2 bases, 5 bases remained unmatched. The CDR3 has 15 residues. Germline values: CDR1 MDHEN, CDR2 SYDVKM.

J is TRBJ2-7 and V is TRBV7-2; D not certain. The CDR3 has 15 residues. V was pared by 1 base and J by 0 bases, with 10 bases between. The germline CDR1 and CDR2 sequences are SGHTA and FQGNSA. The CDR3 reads CASSLGLPSSYEQYF. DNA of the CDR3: TGTGCCAGCAGCTTAGGACTCCCGAGCTCCTACGAGCAGTACTTC.

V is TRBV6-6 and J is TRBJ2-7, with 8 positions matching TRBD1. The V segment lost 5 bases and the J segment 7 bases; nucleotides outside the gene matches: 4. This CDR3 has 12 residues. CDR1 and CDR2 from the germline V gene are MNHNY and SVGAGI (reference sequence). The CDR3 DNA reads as TGTGCCAGCAGTCGGGACAGGCAGGAGCAGTACTTC. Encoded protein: CASSRDRQEQYF.

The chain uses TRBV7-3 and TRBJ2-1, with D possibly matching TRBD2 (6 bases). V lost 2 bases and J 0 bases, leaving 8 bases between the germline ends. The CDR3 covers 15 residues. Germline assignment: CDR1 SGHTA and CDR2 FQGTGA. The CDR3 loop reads CASSLAEGSYNEQFF. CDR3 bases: TGTGCCAGCAGCTTAGCGGAGGGCTCCTACAATGAGCAGTTCTTC.

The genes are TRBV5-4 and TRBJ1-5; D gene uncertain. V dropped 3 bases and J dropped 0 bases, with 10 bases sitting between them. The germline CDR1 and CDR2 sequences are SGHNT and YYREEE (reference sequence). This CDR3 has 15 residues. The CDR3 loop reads CASSYGRDSNQPQHF. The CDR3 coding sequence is TGTGCCAGCAGCTACGGGCGGGATAGCAATCAGCCCCAGCATTTT.

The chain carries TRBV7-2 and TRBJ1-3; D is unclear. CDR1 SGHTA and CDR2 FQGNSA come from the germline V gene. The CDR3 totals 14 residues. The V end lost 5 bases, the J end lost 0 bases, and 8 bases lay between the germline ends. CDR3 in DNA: TGTGCCAGCAGCCCTTGGGACTCTGGAAACACCATATATTTT. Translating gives CASSPWDSGNTIYF.